This T cell receptor beta chain was observed in a study of shared T cell receptors in the human thymus. Produced via immunoSEQ multiplex PCR; TCRdb's table is partial and in-frame only. The data show about 660,000 clones, around 87% seen once. The J segment lost 4 bases and the V segment lost 3 bases, leaving 2 bases of the junction unmatched. The CDR3 totals 15 residues. The germline gives CDR1 MGHRA, CDR2 YSYEKL. This sample also belongs to another study, concerning human thymus T cells. That paper notes: Resections removed during corrective heart surgery provided the thymus tissue used. In thymic and blood repertoires alike, V and J usage looked biased.

The genes are TRBV4-1 and TRBJ2-1, with 11 bases matching TRBD1. The specimen sequenced was thymocytes. The TCR originated in a boy younger than two with a congenital heart defect. For the CDR3, the DNA is TGCGCCAGCAGCCATGGACAGGGGGCTTACAATGAGCAGTTCTTC. Protein product: CASSHGQGAYNEQFF.